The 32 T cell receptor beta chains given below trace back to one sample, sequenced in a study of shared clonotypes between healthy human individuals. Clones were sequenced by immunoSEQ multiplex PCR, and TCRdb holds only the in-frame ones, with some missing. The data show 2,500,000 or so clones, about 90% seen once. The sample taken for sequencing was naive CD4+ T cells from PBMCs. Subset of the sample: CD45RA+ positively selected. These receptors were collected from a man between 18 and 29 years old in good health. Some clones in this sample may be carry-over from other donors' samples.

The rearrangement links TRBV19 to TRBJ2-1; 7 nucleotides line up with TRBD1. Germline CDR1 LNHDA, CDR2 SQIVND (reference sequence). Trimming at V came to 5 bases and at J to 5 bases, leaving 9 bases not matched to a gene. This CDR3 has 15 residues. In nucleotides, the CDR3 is TGTGCCAGTAGTTCTCCGGGACAGTATCACAATGAGCAGTTCTTC. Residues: CASSSPGQYHNEQFF.

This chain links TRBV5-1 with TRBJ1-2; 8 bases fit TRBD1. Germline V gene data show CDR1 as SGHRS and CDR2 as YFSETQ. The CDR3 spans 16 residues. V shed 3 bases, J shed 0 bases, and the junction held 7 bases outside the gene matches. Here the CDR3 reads CASSSTPGQANYGYTF. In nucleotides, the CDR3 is TGCGCCAGCAGCTCCACACCGGGACAGGCTAACTATGGCTACACCTTC.

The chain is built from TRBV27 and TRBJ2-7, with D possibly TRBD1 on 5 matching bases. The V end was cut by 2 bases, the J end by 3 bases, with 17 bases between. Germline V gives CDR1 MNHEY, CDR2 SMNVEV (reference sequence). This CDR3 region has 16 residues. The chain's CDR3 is CASSLQGVSEIYEQYF. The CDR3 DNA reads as TGTGCCAGCAGTTTACAGGGCGTAAGCGAGATCTACGAGCAGTACTTC.

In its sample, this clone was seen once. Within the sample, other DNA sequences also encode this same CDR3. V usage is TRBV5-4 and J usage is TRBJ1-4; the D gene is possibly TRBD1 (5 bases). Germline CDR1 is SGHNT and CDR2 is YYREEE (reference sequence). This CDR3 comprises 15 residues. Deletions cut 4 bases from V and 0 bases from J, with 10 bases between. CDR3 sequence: CASSPGGATNEKLFF. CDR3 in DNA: TGTGCCAGCAGCCCGGGGGGGGCAACTAATGAAAAACTGTTTTTT.

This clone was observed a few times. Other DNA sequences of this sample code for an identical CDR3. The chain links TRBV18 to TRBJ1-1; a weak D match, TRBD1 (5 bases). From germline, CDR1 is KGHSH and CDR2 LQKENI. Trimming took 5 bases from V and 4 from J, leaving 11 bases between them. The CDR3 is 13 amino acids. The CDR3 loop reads CASSTDRGTEAFF. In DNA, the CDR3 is TGTGCCAGCTCAACCGACAGAGGCACTGAAGCTTTCTTT.

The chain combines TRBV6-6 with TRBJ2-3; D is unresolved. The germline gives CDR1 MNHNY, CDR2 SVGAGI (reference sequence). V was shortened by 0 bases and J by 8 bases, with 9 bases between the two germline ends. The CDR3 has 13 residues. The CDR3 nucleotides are TGTGCCAGCAGTTACTCCCCCCCCGGTACGCAGTATTTT. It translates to CASSYSPPGTQYF.

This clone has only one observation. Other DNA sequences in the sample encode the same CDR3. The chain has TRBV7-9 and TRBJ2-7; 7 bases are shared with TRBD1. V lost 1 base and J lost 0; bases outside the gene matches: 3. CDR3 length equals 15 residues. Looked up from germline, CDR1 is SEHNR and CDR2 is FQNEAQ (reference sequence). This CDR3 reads CASSLGQGVSYEQYF. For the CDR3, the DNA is TGTGCCAGCAGCTTAGGGCAGGGGGTCTCCTACGAGCAGTACTTC.

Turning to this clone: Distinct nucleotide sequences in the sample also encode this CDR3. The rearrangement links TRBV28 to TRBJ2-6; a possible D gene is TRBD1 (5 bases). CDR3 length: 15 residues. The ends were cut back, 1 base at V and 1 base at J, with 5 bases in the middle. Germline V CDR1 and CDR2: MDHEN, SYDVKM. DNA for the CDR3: TGTGCCAGCAGTTTATCAGGGTCTGGGGCCAACGTCCTGACTTTC. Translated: CASSLSGSGANVLTF.

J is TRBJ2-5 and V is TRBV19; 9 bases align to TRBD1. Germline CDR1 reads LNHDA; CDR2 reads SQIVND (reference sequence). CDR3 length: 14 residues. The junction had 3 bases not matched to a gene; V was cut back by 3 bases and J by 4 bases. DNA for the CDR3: TGTGCCAGTAGTATCGGGACAGGGACAGAGACCCAGTACTTC. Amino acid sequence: CASSIGTGTETQYF.

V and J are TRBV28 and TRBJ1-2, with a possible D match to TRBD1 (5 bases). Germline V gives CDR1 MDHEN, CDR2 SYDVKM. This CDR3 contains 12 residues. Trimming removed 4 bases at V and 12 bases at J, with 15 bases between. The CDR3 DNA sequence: TGTGCCAGCAGTTCCGAGCAGGGTTCCCACACCTTC. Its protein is CASSSEQGSHTF.

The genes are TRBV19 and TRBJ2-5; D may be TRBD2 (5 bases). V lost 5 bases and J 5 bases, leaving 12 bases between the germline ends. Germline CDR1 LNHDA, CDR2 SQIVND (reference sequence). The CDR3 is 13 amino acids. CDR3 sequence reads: CASSSQRWETQYF. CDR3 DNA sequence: TGTGCCAGTAGTTCCCAGCGGTGGGAGACCCAGTACTTC.

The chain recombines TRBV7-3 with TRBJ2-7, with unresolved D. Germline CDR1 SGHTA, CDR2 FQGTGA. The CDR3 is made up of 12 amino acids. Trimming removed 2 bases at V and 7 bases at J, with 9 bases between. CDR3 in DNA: TGTGCCAGCAGCTTATCACCCGGAGAGCAGTACTTC. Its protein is CASSLSPGEQYF.

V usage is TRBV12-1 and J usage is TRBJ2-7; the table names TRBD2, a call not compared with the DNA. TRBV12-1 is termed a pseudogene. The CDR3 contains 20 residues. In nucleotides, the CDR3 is TGTGCCAGCAGCCTCACTGCCTCTAGCGGCCACTATCCCCGCTCCTACGAGCAGTACTTC. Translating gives CASSLTASSGHYPRSYEQYF.

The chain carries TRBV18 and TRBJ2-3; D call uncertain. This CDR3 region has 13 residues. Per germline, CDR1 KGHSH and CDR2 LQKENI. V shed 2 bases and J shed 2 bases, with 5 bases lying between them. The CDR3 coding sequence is TGTGCCAGCTCACCAGTGGACACAGATACGCAGTATTTT. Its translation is CASSPVDTDTQYF.

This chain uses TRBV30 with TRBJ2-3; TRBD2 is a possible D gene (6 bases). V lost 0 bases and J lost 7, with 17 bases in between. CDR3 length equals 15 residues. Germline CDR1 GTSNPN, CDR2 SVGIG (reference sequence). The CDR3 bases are TGTGCCTGGAGTGTCCGGGACTTCCTTCTTCATACGCAGTATTTT. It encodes CAWSVRDFLLHTQYF.

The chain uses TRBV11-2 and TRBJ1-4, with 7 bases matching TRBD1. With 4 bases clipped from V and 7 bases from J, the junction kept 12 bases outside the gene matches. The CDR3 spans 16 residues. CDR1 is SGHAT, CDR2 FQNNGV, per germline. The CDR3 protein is CASSSYRGGIGEKLFF. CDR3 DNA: TGTGCCAGCAGCTCATACAGGGGAGGGATCGGTGAAAAACTGTTTTTT.

This chain's CDR3 is CASSLGGPGGSGYTF. The CDR3 bases are TGTGCCAGCAGCTTAGGCGGGCCAGGGGGTAGTGGCTACACCTTC. The V gene is TRBV7-9, the J gene TRBJ1-2, with 7 bases lining up with TRBD1. Germline loops: CDR1 SEHNR, CDR2 FQNEAQ (reference sequence). CDR3 length: 15 amino acids. The trim removed 1 base at V and 7 bases at J, leaving 9 bases unmatched.

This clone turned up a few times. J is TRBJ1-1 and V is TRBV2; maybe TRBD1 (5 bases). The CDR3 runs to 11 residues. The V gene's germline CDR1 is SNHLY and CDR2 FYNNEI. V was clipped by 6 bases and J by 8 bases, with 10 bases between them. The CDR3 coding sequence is TGTGCCAGCAGCCGCAGGGCAGAAGCTTTCTTT. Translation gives CASSRRAEAFF.

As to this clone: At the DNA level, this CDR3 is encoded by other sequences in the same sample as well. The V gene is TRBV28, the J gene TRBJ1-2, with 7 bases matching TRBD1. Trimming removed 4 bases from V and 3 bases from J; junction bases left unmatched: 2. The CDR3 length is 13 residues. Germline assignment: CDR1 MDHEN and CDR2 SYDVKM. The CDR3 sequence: CASSSGTDYGYTF. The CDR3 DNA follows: TGTGCCAGCAGTTCCGGGACAGACTATGGCTACACCTTC.

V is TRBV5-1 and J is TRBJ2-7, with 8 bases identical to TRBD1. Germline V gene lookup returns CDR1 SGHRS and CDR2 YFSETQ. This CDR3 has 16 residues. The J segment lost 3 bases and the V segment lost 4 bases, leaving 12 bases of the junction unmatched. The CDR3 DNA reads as TGCGCCAGCAGCCCCCGGACAGGGCAGAGTCACTACGAGCAGTACTTC. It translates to CASSPRTGQSHYEQYF.

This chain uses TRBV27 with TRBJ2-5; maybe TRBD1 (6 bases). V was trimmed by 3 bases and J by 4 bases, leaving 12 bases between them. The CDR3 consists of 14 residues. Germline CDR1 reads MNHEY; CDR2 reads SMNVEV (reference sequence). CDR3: CASSFTGTRETQYF. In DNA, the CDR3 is TGTGCCAGCAGTTTCACCGGGACAAGAGAGACCCAGTACTTC.

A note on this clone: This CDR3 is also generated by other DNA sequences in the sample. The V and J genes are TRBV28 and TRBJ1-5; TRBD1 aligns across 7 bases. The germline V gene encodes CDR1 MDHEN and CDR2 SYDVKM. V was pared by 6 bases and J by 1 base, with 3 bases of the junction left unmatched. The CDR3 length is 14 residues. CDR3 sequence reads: CASRGTVSNQPQHF. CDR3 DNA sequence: TGTGCCAGCAGAGGGACAGTAAGCAATCAGCCCCAGCATTTT. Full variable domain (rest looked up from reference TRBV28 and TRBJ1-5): DVKVTQSSRYLVKRTGEKVFLECVQDMDHENMFWYRQDPGLGLRLIYFSYDVKMKEKGDIPEGYSVSREKKERFSLILESASTNQTSMYLCASRGTVSNQPQHFGDGTRLSIL.

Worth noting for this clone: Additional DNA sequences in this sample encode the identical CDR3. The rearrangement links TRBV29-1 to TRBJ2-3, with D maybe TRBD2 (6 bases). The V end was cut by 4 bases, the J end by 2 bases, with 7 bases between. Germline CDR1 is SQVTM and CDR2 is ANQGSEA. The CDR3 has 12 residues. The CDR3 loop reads CSVGRATDTQYF. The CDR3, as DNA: TGCAGCGTTGGGAGGGCCACAGATACGCAGTATTTT.

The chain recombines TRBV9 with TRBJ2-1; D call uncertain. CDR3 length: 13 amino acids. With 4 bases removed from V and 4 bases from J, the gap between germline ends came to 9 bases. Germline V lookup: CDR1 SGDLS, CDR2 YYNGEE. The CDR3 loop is CASSPAQYNEQFF. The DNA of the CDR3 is TGTGCCAGCAGCCCTGCGCAGTACAATGAGCAGTTCTTC.

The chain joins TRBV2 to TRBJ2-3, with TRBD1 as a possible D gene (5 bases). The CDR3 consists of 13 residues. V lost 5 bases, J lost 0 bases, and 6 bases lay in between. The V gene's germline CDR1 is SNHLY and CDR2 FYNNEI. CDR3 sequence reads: CASSSGSTDTQYF. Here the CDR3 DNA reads TGTGCCAGCAGTTCAGGGAGCACAGATACGCAGTATTTT.

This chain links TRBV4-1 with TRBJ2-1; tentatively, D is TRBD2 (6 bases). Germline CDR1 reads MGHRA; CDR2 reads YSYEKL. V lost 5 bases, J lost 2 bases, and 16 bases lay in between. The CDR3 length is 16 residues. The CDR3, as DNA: TGCGCCAGCAGCGAGGCCGGGGGACGCACCTACAATGAGCAGTTCTTC. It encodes CASSEAGGRTYNEQFF.

CDR3 coding DNA: TGTGCCAGCTCACCATCCGGGCAGGGGGCGACAGATACGCAGTATTTT. Translating gives CASSPSGQGATDTQYF. J is TRBJ2-3 and V is TRBV18; 8 nucleotides match TRBD1. Losses at the gene ends were 2 bases for V and 3 bases for J; bases not matched to a gene: 7. The CDR3 runs to 16 residues. Germline V lookup: CDR1 KGHSH, CDR2 LQKENI.

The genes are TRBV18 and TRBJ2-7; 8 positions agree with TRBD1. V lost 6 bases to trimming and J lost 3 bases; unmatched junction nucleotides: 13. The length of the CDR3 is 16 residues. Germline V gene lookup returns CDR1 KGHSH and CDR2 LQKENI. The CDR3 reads CASSQRGQAPNYEQYF. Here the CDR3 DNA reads TGTGCCAGCTCTCAACGGGGACAGGCGCCTAACTACGAGCAGTACTTC. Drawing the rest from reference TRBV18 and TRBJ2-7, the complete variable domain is NAGVMQNPRHLVRRRGQEARLRCSPMKGHSHVYWYRQLPEEGLKFMVYLQKENIIDESGMPKERFSAEFPKEGPSILRIQQVVRGDSAAYFCASSQRGQAPNYEQYFGPGTRLTVT.

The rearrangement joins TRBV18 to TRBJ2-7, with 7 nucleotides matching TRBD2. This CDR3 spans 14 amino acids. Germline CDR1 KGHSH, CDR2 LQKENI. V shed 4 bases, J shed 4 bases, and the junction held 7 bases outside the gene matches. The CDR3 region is CASSLGLDKYEQYF. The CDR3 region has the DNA TGTGCCAGCTCACTTGGACTAGATAAATACGAGCAGTACTTC.

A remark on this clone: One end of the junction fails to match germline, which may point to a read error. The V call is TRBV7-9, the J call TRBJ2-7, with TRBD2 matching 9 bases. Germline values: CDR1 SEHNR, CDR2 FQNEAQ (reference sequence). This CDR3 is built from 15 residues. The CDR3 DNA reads TGTGCCAGCAGCCTAGCGGGGAGGGGTACCTACGAGCAGTACTTC. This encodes CASSLAGRGTYEQYF.

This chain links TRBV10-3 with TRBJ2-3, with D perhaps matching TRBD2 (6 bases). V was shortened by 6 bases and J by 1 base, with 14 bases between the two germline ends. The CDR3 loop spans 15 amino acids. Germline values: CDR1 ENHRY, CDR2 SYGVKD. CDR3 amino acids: CAIRKTVAGTDTQYF. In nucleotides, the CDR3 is TGTGCCATCAGGAAAACCGTAGCGGGCACAGATACGCAGTATTTT.

The CDR3 protein is CASSFGDTQYF. CDR3 nucleotide sequence: TGTGCCAGCAGCTTTGGGGATACGCAGTATTTT. The gene calls are TRBV5-6 and TRBJ2-3, with D unresolved. The CDR3 spans 11 residues. Germline CDR1 SGHDT, CDR2 YYEEEE. Trimming left V 2 bases short and J 6 bases short, with 4 bases between. Drawing the rest from reference TRBV5-6 and TRBJ2-3, the complete variable domain is DAGVTQSPTHLIKTRGQQVTLRCSPKSGHDTVSWYQQALGQGPQFIFQYYEEEERQRGNFPDRFSGHQFPNYSSELNVNALLLGDSALYLCASSFGDTQYFGPGTRLTVL.